The 32 T cell receptor beta chains below come from one sample, sequenced in a study of shared clonotypes between healthy human individuals. Naive-designated CD8 cells lacked CD45RO, were positively enriched for CCR7, and omitted terminally differentiated effector memory CD45RA+ cells. The repertoire was sequenced with immunoSEQ multiplex PCR; TCRdb's copy has only in-frame clones and lacks some. The repertoire holds about 680,000 clones, approximately 90% seen once, with nearly 25% in the top ten. Sequenced input: naive CD8+ T cells sorted from blood. These receptors all stem from a man aged 25-45 years in good health.

This clone was seen once. The chain links TRBV5-1 to TRBJ1-1; D not resolved. Germline CDR1 SGHRS, CDR2 YFSETQ. CDR3 length: 13 amino acids. V lost 0 bases to trimming and J lost 6 bases, with 9 bases between them. The CDR3 is CASSLGLLPEAFF. The CDR3 coding sequence is TGCGCCAGCAGCTTGGGCCTCCTCCCTGAAGCTTTCTTT.

The chain is built from TRBV7-8 and TRBJ2-3, with D possibly TRBD2 on 6 matching bases. The V gene lost 3 bases and the J gene lost 6 bases, with 19 bases spanning the gap. The CDR3 is 16 amino acids. Germline V gene data show CDR1 as SGHVS and CDR2 as FQNEAQ. The CDR3 spells CASSLAHGSGGDTQYF. CDR3 bases: TGTGCCAGCAGCTTGGCTCACGGTAGCGGTGGGGATACGCAGTATTTT.

The rearrangement links TRBV7-9 to TRBJ2-3, with D unresolved. This CDR3 comprises 12 residues. Per the germline V gene, CDR1 is SEHNR and CDR2 is FQNEAQ (reference sequence). Trimming shortened V by 2 bases and J by 2 bases, and 2 bases separated the two germline ends. CDR3 protein: CASSLPTDTQYF. For the CDR3, the DNA is TGTGCCAGCAGCTTACCCACAGATACGCAGTATTTT.

This chain uses TRBV27 with TRBJ2-5; possible D gene TRBD2, 7 bases. There are 15 residues in the CDR3. CDR1 is MNHEY, CDR2 SMNVEV, per germline (reference sequence). V dropped 3 bases and J dropped 5 bases, with 16 bases sitting between them. CDR3 sequence (DNA): TGTGCCAGCAGTTTTTCGGGGGGACAAGGGGAGACCCAGTACTTC. Translating it yields CASSFSGGQGETQYF.

This chain joins TRBV29-1 and TRBJ2-7; no reliable D call. The germline gives CDR1 SQVTM, CDR2 ANQGSEA. This CDR3 spans 11 amino acids. The CDR3 reads CSAFDGYEQYF. The CDR3 nucleotides are TGCAGTGCTTTTGACGGTTACGAGCAGTACTTC.

This clone was observed once. V is TRBV10-3 and J is TRBJ2-1; TRBD2 matches at 8 bases. The CDR3 runs to 16 residues. Germline CDR1 is ENHRY and CDR2 is SYGVKD. The V segment lost 2 bases and the J segment 5 bases; nucleotides outside the gene matches: 8. As DNA, the CDR3 is TGTGCCATCAGTGAGCGGCGGGAGGATAACAACAATGAGCAGTTCTTC. It translates to CAISERREDNNNEQFF.

V is TRBV2 and J is TRBJ2-2; maybe TRBD1 (5 bases). V lost 11 bases to trimming and J lost 6 bases, with 31 bases between them. The CDR3 length is 18 residues. In germline, CDR1 is SNHLY, CDR2 FYNNEI. The CDR3 sequence: CAHLAHRFIPNGPGELFF. The CDR3 DNA is TGTGCCCACCTGGCGCACAGGTTCATCCCCAATGGGCCCGGGGAGCTGTTTTTT. Based on the CDR3 plus reference TRBV2 and TRBJ2-2, the full variable domain is EPEVTQTPSHQVTQMGQEVILRCVPISNHLYFYWYRQILGQKVEFLVSFYNNEISEKSEIFDDQFSVERPDGSNFTLKIRSTKLEDSAMYFCAHLAHRFIPNGPGELFFGEGSRLTVL.

The CDR3 coding sequence is TGTGCCAGCAGCGTACCTCCCTGGGGGGGAGATTACAATGAGCAGTTCTTC. Translation: CASSVPPWGGDYNEQFF. The V and J genes are TRBV9 and TRBJ2-1; 7 bases fit TRBD2. This CDR3 comprises 17 residues. Germline CDR1 SGDLS, CDR2 YYNGEE. Germline trimming cut 1 base from V and 4 bases from J; bases unmatched to any gene: 11.

This chain joins TRBV19 and TRBJ2-2; 11 bases fit TRBD2. Germline V gene lookup returns CDR1 LNHDA and CDR2 SQIVND (reference sequence). Trimming at V came to 9 bases and at J to 6 bases, leaving 9 bases not matched to a gene. The CDR3 is made up of 15 amino acids. The CDR3, as DNA: TGTGCCAGCGATAGCGGGAGGGCTTTAGCCGGGGAGCTGTTTTTT. As protein: CASDSGRALAGELFF.

V is TRBV4-1 and J is TRBJ1-1; 8 nucleotides agree with TRBD1. CDR1 and CDR2 from the germline V gene are MGHRA and YSYEKL. Germline trimming cut 2 bases from V and 9 bases from J; bases unmatched to any gene: 11. The CDR3 spans 15 residues. The CDR3 DNA reads as TGCGCCAGCAGCCAAAGGACAGGGACGGACCCCCAAGCTTTCTTT. This encodes CASSQRTGTDPQAFF.

This clone was seen only once. Additional DNA sequences in this sample encode the identical CDR3. This chain joins TRBV27 and TRBJ2-7; D uncertain. The V and J ends lost 2 bases and 2 bases respectively, with 7 bases between them. Germline lookup yields CDR1 MNHEY and CDR2 SMNVEV (reference sequence). The CDR3 is 13 amino acids. CDR3 sequence reads: CASSLSRAYEQYF. In DNA, the CDR3 is TGTGCCAGCAGTTTAAGCCGGGCCTACGAGCAGTACTTC.

The rearrangement joins TRBV9 to TRBJ1-2, with D unresolved. The length of the CDR3 is 15 residues. CDR1 and CDR2 (germline): SGDLS, YYNGEE. V lost 4 bases to trimming and J lost 5 bases, with 18 bases between them. CDR3 loop: CASSPSQLDGYGYTF. CDR3 coding DNA: TGTGCCAGCAGCCCTAGTCAGTTGGATGGATATGGCTACACCTTC.

The rearrangement uses TRBV10-2 and TRBJ2-7; TRBD2 aligns across 8 bases. Germline CDR1 and CDR2: WSHSY and SAAADI. V shed 2 bases and J 4 bases; nucleotides not matched to a gene: 10. The CDR3 has 16 amino acids. The CDR3 loop reads CASSERSGGGLYEQYF. The CDR3 nucleotides are TGCGCCAGCAGTGAGCGTTCCGGGGGGGGCCTTTACGAGCAGTACTTC.

J is TRBJ1-5 and V is TRBV29-1; 8 nucleotides line up with TRBD1. Germline V gene lookup returns CDR1 SQVTM and CDR2 ANQGSEA. V dropped 5 bases and J dropped 3; count of bases not matched to a gene: 6. The CDR3 sequence is 14 residues long. The CDR3 region has the DNA TGCAGCGTTCCCGGGACAGGTCACAATCAGCCCCAGCATTTT. It yields the protein CSVPGTGHNQPQHF.

This rearrangement joins TRBV29-1 to TRBJ2-7; possible D gene TRBD2, 5 bases. CDR1 is SQVTM, CDR2 ANQGSEA, per germline. V dropped 5 bases and J dropped 3 bases, with 20 bases sitting between them. CDR3 size: 15 residues. Written as DNA, the CDR3 is TGCAGCGTTTCCCCGTATTCGGGGAGTCTCTACGAGCAGTACTTC. This sequence encodes CSVSPYSGSLYEQYF.

CDR3 loop: CASTSTAMNTEAFF. Written as DNA, the CDR3 is TGTGCCAGTACCTCGACAGCAATGAACACTGAAGCTTTCTTT. This chain links TRBV19 with TRBJ1-1; possibly TRBD1 for D (5 bases). Trimming cost V 7 bases and J 0 bases, with 12 bases left between them. Germline V gene lookup returns CDR1 LNHDA and CDR2 SQIVND (reference sequence). This CDR3 spans 14 amino acids.

This chain joins TRBV7-6 and TRBJ2-1, with D possibly TRBD1 on 5 matching bases. Between the trimmed V and J ends, which lost 5 bases and 0 bases, there was a span of 14 bases. Per the germline V gene, CDR1 is SGHVS and CDR2 is FNYEAQ. The CDR3 runs 16 residues. CDR3 residues: CASSPPRGSSYNEQFF. In nucleotides, the CDR3 is TGTGCCAGCAGCCCACCTAGGGGTAGCTCCTACAATGAGCAGTTCTTC.

This clone was observed a single time. The chain uses TRBV6-5 and TRBJ2-1, with 10 bases fitting TRBD2. The J segment lost 5 bases and the V segment lost 6 bases, leaving 7 bases of the junction unmatched. Germline V gene sequence: CDR1 MNHEY, CDR2 SVGAGI. The CDR3 spans 15 residues. The CDR3 spells CASSQGLALNNEQFF. The CDR3 DNA sequence: TGTGCCAGCAGCCAGGGACTAGCGTTGAACAATGAGCAGTTCTTC.

The chain employs TRBV5-4 and TRBJ2-3, with D unclear. Germline CDR1 SGHNT, CDR2 YYREEE (reference sequence). V gave up 0 bases and J gave up 1 base, with 9 bases separating them. CDR3 length equals 15 residues. CDR3 DNA: TGTGCCAGCAGCTTGGTAGGAGAGCGCACAGATACGCAGTATTTT. Protein sequence: CASSLVGERTDTQYF.

The rearrangement uses TRBV7-9 and TRBJ1-2, with D perhaps matching TRBD1 (6 bases). Looked up from germline, CDR1 is SEHNR and CDR2 is FQNEAQ (reference sequence). V was cut by 5 bases and J by 4 bases, with 20 bases left in between. This CDR3 spans 16 amino acids. The CDR3 bases are TGTGCCAGCAGCCGTAGCCAAGGGACATTTTTCTATGGCTACACCTTC. Amino acid sequence: CASSRSQGTFFYGYTF.

V gene TRBV18 combines with J gene TRBJ2-7; D is uncertain. The V gene lost 2 bases and the J gene lost 2 bases, with 10 bases spanning the gap. The CDR3 totals 14 residues. Germline loops: CDR1 KGHSH, CDR2 LQKENI. In DNA form, the CDR3 reads TGTGCCAGCTCACCATCCTCCCAAACCTACGAGCAGTACTTC. It yields the protein CASSPSSQTYEQYF.

The V call is TRBV5-6, the J call TRBJ1-2, with unresolved D. V lost 4 bases, J lost 3 bases, and 16 bases lay in between. CDR1 is SGHDT, CDR2 YYEEEE, per germline. The CDR3 has 15 residues. CDR3 sequence: CASSASSWVHYGYTF. CDR3 DNA sequence: TGTGCCAGCAGCGCGTCGTCTTGGGTTCACTATGGCTACACCTTC.

The chain carries TRBV7-2 and TRBJ1-1; D is perhaps TRBD1 (5 bases). The CDR3 is made up of 16 amino acids. Trimming pared 6 bases from V and 3 bases from J, leaving 20 bases between. The germline V gene encodes CDR1 SGHTA and CDR2 FQGNSA. DNA for the CDR3: TGTGCCAGCAGACTTAACTCCGCCCGGGGGGACACTGAAGCTTTCTTT. Translating it yields CASRLNSARGDTEAFF.

The V call is TRBV7-3, the J call TRBJ2-3, with 12 bases matching TRBD2. The CDR3 consists of 16 residues. The V and J ends lost 4 bases and 0 bases, in that order; junction bases with no gene match: 2. Germline V gene lookup returns CDR1 SGHTA and CDR2 FQGTGA. The CDR3 protein is CASSSGTSGSTDTQYF. The CDR3, as DNA: TGTGCCAGCAGCTCCGGGACTAGCGGGAGCACAGATACGCAGTATTTT.

V is TRBV5-1 and J is TRBJ2-1; D call uncertain. V was shortened by 2 bases and J by 10 bases, with 7 bases between the two germline ends. The CDR3 totals 11 residues. Per the germline V gene, CDR1 is SGHRS and CDR2 is YFSETQ. For the CDR3, the DNA is TGCGCCAGCAGCTTCTCTAGAGAGCAGTTCTTC. It encodes CASSFSREQFF.

To note about this clone: At one of its ends the junction is not consistent with the germline gene, which may arise from a read error. The chain carries TRBV7-7 and TRBJ1-5; no reliable D call. CDR3 length equals 13 residues. Looked up from germline, CDR1 is SSHAT and CDR2 is FNYEAQ (reference sequence). This CDR3 is CASSKTVNQPQHF. In DNA form, the CDR3 reads TGTGCTAGCAGCAAGACGGTAAATCAGCCCCAGCATTTT. Supplemented by reference TRBV7-7 and TRBJ1-5, the full variable domain reads GAGVSQSPRYKVTKRGQDVTLRCDPISSHATLYWYQQALGQGPEFLTYFNYEAQPDKSGLPSDRFSAERPEGSISTLTIQRTEQRDSAMYRCASSKTVNQPQHFGDGTRLSIL.

V and J are TRBV6-5 and TRBJ2-7; 9 positions match TRBD1. Germline assignment: CDR1 MNHEY and CDR2 SVGAGI. The V and J ends lost 2 bases and 3 bases, in that order; junction bases with no gene match: 5. The CDR3 has 15 amino acids. The CDR3 protein is CASSYPGQGRYEQYF. The CDR3 DNA reads TGTGCCAGCAGTTACCCGGGACAGGGACGCTACGAGCAGTACTTC.

This rearrangement joins TRBV28 to TRBJ2-1; perhaps TRBD2 as D (6 bases). This CDR3 has 14 amino acids. V shed 5 bases and J shed 6 bases, with 14 bases lying between them. The germline V gene encodes CDR1 MDHEN and CDR2 SYDVKM. CDR3 sequence reads: CASSLLIAANEQFF. DNA for the CDR3: TGTGCCAGCAGTCTCCTTATAGCGGCCAATGAGCAGTTCTTC.

V and J are TRBV6-1 and TRBJ2-7; 11 nucleotides agree with TRBD2. There are 15 residues in the CDR3. The V gene end was trimmed by 4 bases and the J gene end by 3 bases; junction bases not matched to a gene: 5. Germline V gene data show CDR1 as MNHNS and CDR2 as SASEGT. CDR3 bases: TGTGCCAGCAGTGGTGAGACTAGCGGGATCTACGAGCAGTACTTC. This codes for CASSGETSGIYEQYF.

The chain carries TRBV27 and TRBJ2-2; D not resolved. Germline V gene data show CDR1 as MNHEY and CDR2 as SMNVEV (reference sequence). The germline V and J ends were trimmed by 0 bases and 7 bases, with 3 bases remaining between them. This CDR3 contains 12 residues. The DNA for the CDR3 is TGTGCCAGCAGTTTATCTGACGGGGAGCTGTTTTTT. It specifies CASSLSDGELFF.

The rearrangement links TRBV15 to TRBJ2-7, with D maybe TRBD2 (6 bases). This CDR3 comprises 15 residues. CDR1 and CDR2 (germline): LNHNV, YYDKDF (reference sequence). V was pared by 1 base and J by 3 bases, with 13 bases between. The CDR3 loop reads CATSRGTSRNYEQYF. In nucleotides, the CDR3 is TGTGCCACCAGCAGAGGTACTAGCCGAAACTACGAGCAGTACTTC.

The chain carries TRBV27 and TRBJ2-1, with D possibly TRBD2 on 6 matching bases. In germline, CDR1 is MNHEY, CDR2 SMNVEV (reference sequence). V lost 5 bases, J lost 5 bases, and 22 bases lay in between. CDR3 size: 17 residues. CDR3 DNA: TGTGCCAGCAGTCTCCTAACTAGCCTGGGGTCCCACAATGAGCAGTTCTTC. It is translated as CASSLLTSLGSHNEQFF.